Shown below are 30 T cell receptor beta chains from a single sample sequenced in a study of cytomegalovirus exposure and HLA in healthy donors. PCR involved 60 Vbeta and 13 Jbeta primers. The method was immunoSEQ multiplex PCR; TCRdb's version includes in-frame clones alone and lacks a portion of them. The sample holds more than 80,000 clones; around 60% are singletons and the top ten take approximately 3%. The sample consisted of PBMCs. These TCRs come from a man between 60 and 75 years old in good health and CMV-seronegative.

This rearrangement joins TRBV7-3 to TRBJ2-1; D not certain. This CDR3 is 14 amino acids long. V lost 5 bases and J 6 bases, leaving 14 bases between the germline ends. Germline CDR1 SGHTA, CDR2 FQGTGA. The chain's CDR3 is CASSPLSASNEQFF. CDR3 DNA sequence: TGTGCCAGCAGCCCATTATCAGCGAGCAATGAGCAGTTCTTC.

The CDR3 loop is CASSATGGANVLTF. CDR3 bases: TGTGCCAGCAGCGCCACAGGGGGGGCCAACGTCCTGACTTTC. This chain connects TRBV7-6 to TRBJ2-6, with D perhaps TRBD1 (6 bases). CDR3 length: 14 amino acids. V was cut by 5 bases and J by 4 bases, with 9 bases left in between. Germline-derived CDR1 and CDR2 are SGHVS and FNYEAQ. Combining the CDR3 with reference TRBV7-6 and TRBJ2-6 gives the whole variable domain GAGVSQSPRYKVTKRGQDVALRCDPISGHVSLYWYRQALGQGPEFLTYFNYEAQQDKSGLPNDRFSAERPEGSISTLTIQRTEQRDSAMYRCASSATGGANVLTFGAGSRLTVL.

The chain recombines TRBV6-1 with TRBJ2-4, with D perhaps matching TRBD1 (6 bases). With 6 bases removed from V and 5 bases from J, the gap between germline ends came to 17 bases. The CDR3 has 15 residues. Germline V gives CDR1 MNHNS, CDR2 SASEGT. Here the CDR3 reads CASRAMQGFENIQYF. Written as DNA, the CDR3 is TGTGCCAGCAGAGCAATGCAGGGGTTTGAAAACATTCAGTACTTC.

The J gene is TRBJ2-5, the V gene TRBV5-4, with 7 bases identical to TRBD1. Germline values: CDR1 SGHNT, CDR2 YYREEE (reference sequence). CDR3 length: 13 amino acids. V lost 5 bases, J lost 5 bases, and 6 bases stayed unmatched. CDR3 region: CASRERGLETQYF. The CDR3 DNA follows: TGTGCCAGCAGGGAGAGGGGGCTTGAGACCCAGTACTTC.

This sequence joins TRBV10-3 and TRBJ2-3, with 7 bases fitting TRBD1. Looked up from germline, CDR1 is ENHRY and CDR2 is SYGVKD. V was clipped by 4 bases and J by 3 bases; unmatched bases: 10. The CDR3 runs 16 residues. In nucleotides, the CDR3 is TGTGCCATCAGTGGGACCCAGGGGGAAGGAACAGATACGCAGTATTTT. Translating it yields CAISGTQGEGTDTQYF.

The rearrangement joins TRBV6-6 to TRBJ2-7; maybe TRBD1 (5 bases). The V end was cut by 0 bases, the J end by 4 bases, with 10 bases between. This CDR3 has 14 amino acids. Germline lookup yields CDR1 MNHNY and CDR2 SVGAGI (reference sequence). This chain's CDR3 is CASSYSQGGYEQYF. The CDR3 region has the DNA TGTGCCAGCAGTTACTCTCAGGGTGGGTACGAGCAGTACTTC.

CDR3 amino acids: CAMQQYTYGYTF. Here the CDR3 DNA reads TGTGCCATGCAACAGTATACCTATGGCTACACCTTC. This chain links TRBV6-1 with TRBJ1-2; D call uncertain. The CDR3 covers 12 residues. V was pared by 10 bases and J by 4 bases, with 13 bases between. The germline V gene has CDR1 MNHNS and CDR2 SASEGT.

The rearrangement links TRBV6-5 to TRBJ2-2; the match to TRBD2 covers 11 bases. Germline-derived CDR1 and CDR2 are MNHEY and SVGAGI. The CDR3 sequence is 15 residues long. V lost 6 bases, J lost 7 bases, and 7 bases stayed unmatched. CDR3 amino acids: CASSLSGGAVGELFF. CDR3 coding DNA: TGTGCCAGCAGCCTTAGCGGGGGGGCCGTCGGGGAGCTGTTTTTT.

This clone was counted a few times. The chain carries TRBV6-1 and TRBJ2-3; 14 bases line up with TRBD2. CDR1 MNHNS and CDR2 SASEGT come from the germline V gene. With 4 bases clipped from V and 5 bases from J, the junction kept 2 bases outside the gene matches. This CDR3 contains 15 residues. The CDR3 region has the DNA TGTGCCAGCAGTGCGACTAGCGGGGGGGTAGATACGCAGTATTTT. It codes for CASSATSGGVDTQYF.

The rearrangement links TRBV5-8 to TRBJ2-7; TRBD1 might be the D (5 bases). V lost 3 bases, J lost 7 bases, and 11 bases lay in between. Germline-derived CDR1 and CDR2 are SGHTS and YDEGEE. The CDR3 extends over 12 amino acids. The CDR3 spells CASSSPRQEQYF. The CDR3 nucleotides read TGTGCCAGCAGCTCCCCCAGACAGGAGCAGTACTTC.

This rearrangement joins TRBV7-6 to TRBJ2-7; TRBD1 aligns across 7 bases. V was pared by 4 bases and J by 6 bases, with 9 bases of the junction left unmatched. Germline lookup yields CDR1 SGHVS and CDR2 FNYEAQ. The CDR3 sequence is 14 residues long. The CDR3 DNA reads as TGTGCCAGCAGCTCAACAGGGGTCCCGGGCGAGCAGTACTTC. Translation gives CASSSTGVPGEQYF.

The chain combines TRBV19 with TRBJ1-3; TRBD1 matches at 7 bases. The germline gives CDR1 LNHDA, CDR2 SQIVND (reference sequence). This CDR3 contains 13 residues. V shed 6 bases and J 4 bases; nucleotides not matched to a gene: 3. CDR3 sequence: CASSGTAGNTIYF. DNA of the CDR3: TGTGCCAGTAGCGGGACAGCAGGAAACACCATATATTTT.

This CDR3 is CSASFGYGYTF. The DNA for the CDR3 is TGCAGTGCTAGTTTCGGCTATGGCTACACCTTC. J is TRBJ1-2 and V is TRBV20-1; D is ambiguous. CDR3 length equals 11 residues. Per germline, CDR1 DFQATT and CDR2 SNEGSKA (reference sequence). The V gene lost 3 bases and the J gene lost 4 bases, with 6 bases spanning the gap.

The chain uses TRBV5-1 and TRBJ2-3; 10 bases line up with TRBD1. Looked up from germline, CDR1 is SGHRS and CDR2 is YFSETQ. There are 18 residues in the CDR3. J was trimmed by 2 bases and V by 1 base; bases with no gene match: 10. This CDR3 reads CASSLMVGTGVYTDTQYF. The CDR3 DNA reads as TGCGCCAGCAGCTTGATGGTAGGGACAGGGGTTTACACAGATACGCAGTATTTT.

This chain connects TRBV6-6 to TRBJ2-7; D is uncertain. CDR1 and CDR2 from the germline V gene are MNHNY and SVGAGI (reference sequence). The CDR3 has 11 amino acids. V was pared by 5 bases and J by 7 bases, with 9 bases between. The chain's CDR3 is CASSTLREQYF. The CDR3 nucleotides read TGTGCCAGCAGTACTTTGCGTGAGCAGTACTTC.

The chain uses TRBV4-1 and TRBJ1-3; D remains unclear. CDR1 is MGHRA and CDR2 is YSYEKL in the germline V gene. The CDR3 consists of 14 residues. The germline V and J ends were trimmed by 0 bases and 9 bases, with 12 bases remaining between them. This CDR3 reads CASSQDRGRVTIYF. As DNA, the CDR3 is TGCGCCAGCAGCCAAGATCGAGGGCGAGTCACCATATATTTT.

This clone showed up just a few times. The chain joins TRBV19 to TRBJ1-4, with a possible D match to TRBD1 (6 bases). The length of the CDR3 is 15 residues. Trimming cost V 5 bases and J 0 bases, with 10 bases left between them. In germline, CDR1 is LNHDA, CDR2 SQIVND (reference sequence). The chain's CDR3 is CASSPQGTTNEKLFF. CDR3 coding DNA: TGTGCCAGTAGTCCTCAGGGGACAACTAATGAAAAACTGTTTTTT.

This chain connects TRBV5-8 to TRBJ1-5; 7 bases map to TRBD1. With V trimmed by 2 bases and J by 6 bases, 5 bases remained unmatched. CDR1 is SGHTS, CDR2 YDEGEE, per germline. The CDR3 runs to 14 residues. CDR3 bases: TGTGCCAGCAGCTTTCGACAGGGTGGTCAGCCCCAGCATTTT. This gives the protein CASSFRQGGQPQHF.

The chain carries TRBV6-5 and TRBJ1-6, with 7 positions matching TRBD1. CDR3 length equals 15 residues. The germline gives CDR1 MNHEY, CDR2 SVGAGI. The V gene end was trimmed by 7 bases and the J gene end by 9 bases; junction bases not matched to a gene: 12. CDR3 sequence: CASTGGGQLSSPLHF. The CDR3 bases are TGTGCCAGCACCGGAGGGGGACAGTTAAGTTCACCCCTCCACTTT.

V and J are TRBV7-6 and TRBJ1-6; the D gene is possibly TRBD1 (5 bases). Looked up from germline, CDR1 is SGHVS and CDR2 is FNYEAQ. This CDR3 has 20 amino acids. V was shortened by 1 base and J by 0 bases, with 19 bases between the two germline ends. CDR3 sequence: CASSLVPPQGGDSYNSPLHF. Written as DNA, the CDR3 is TGTGCCAGCAGCTTAGTCCCGCCGCAGGGAGGGGACTCCTATAATTCACCCCTCCACTTT.

The V gene is TRBV27, the J gene TRBJ2-3, with TRBD2 identical over 12 bases. V dropped 2 bases and J dropped 6; count of bases not matched to a gene: 12. Germline V gene lookup returns CDR1 MNHEY and CDR2 SMNVEV (reference sequence). CDR3 length: 18 amino acids. The CDR3 protein is CASSLSLAGGPMRDTQYF. The CDR3 coding sequence is TGTGCCAGCAGTTTAAGCCTAGCGGGAGGGCCGATGCGGGATACGCAGTATTTT.

V gene TRBV6-1 combines with J gene TRBJ1-2, with 8 bases that match TRBD1. Trimming at V came to 10 bases and at J to 4 bases, leaving 5 bases not matched to a gene. Germline values: CDR1 MNHNS, CDR2 SASEGT. This CDR3 spans 12 amino acids. CDR3 DNA sequence: TGTGCCATCGGAGGACAGGGCTATGGCTACACCTTC. It encodes CAIGGQGYGYTF.

V and J are TRBV19 and TRBJ2-2; possible D gene TRBD2, 6 bases. The CDR3 extends over 12 amino acids. Looked up from germline, CDR1 is LNHDA and CDR2 is SQIVND (reference sequence). V was clipped by 5 bases and J by 6 bases, with 7 bases between them. This chain's CDR3 is CASSLAAGELFF. DNA for the CDR3: TGTGCCAGTAGTTTAGCGGCCGGGGAGCTGTTTTTT.

In its sample, this clone was seen once. The gene calls are TRBV21-1 and TRBJ1-1; the D call of TRBD1 is as the table states it, not checked on the DNA. TRBV21-1 is classified as a pseudogene. This CDR3 is built from 15 residues. In DNA form, the CDR3 reads TGTGCCAGCAGCACCCGACAGGCCCTGAACACTGAAGCTTTCTTT. Its protein is CASSTRQALNTEAFF.

A single count supports this clone. V and J are TRBV7-7 and TRBJ2-1; 8 bases align to TRBD2. CDR3 length equals 16 residues. Germline values: CDR1 SSHAT, CDR2 FNYEAQ (reference sequence). V shed 5 bases and J 9 bases; nucleotides not matched to a gene: 15. DNA for the CDR3: TGTGCCAGCAGCCAGGGAGCGGGACTAGGGCTAATTGAGCAGTTCTTC. It yields the protein CASSQGAGLGLIEQFF.

This clone has a single count. The chain recombines TRBV11-2 with TRBJ2-7; TRBD2 matches 11 bases. Germline CDR1 and CDR2: SGHAT and FQNNGV. The CDR3 consists of 15 residues. V was clipped by 1 base and J by 6 bases; unmatched bases: 5. CDR3 protein: CASSLVLAGGREQYF. The CDR3 DNA sequence: TGTGCCAGCAGCTTAGTTTTAGCGGGGGGGCGCGAGCAGTACTTC.

This chain uses TRBV6-5 with TRBJ1-5; a possible D gene is TRBD1 (5 bases). The CDR3 runs 14 residues. Germline V gene lookup returns CDR1 MNHEY and CDR2 SVGAGI. The V and J ends lost 2 bases and 6 bases respectively, with 11 bases between them. The CDR3 region is CASSYRGVGQPQHF. The CDR3 nucleotides are TGTGCCAGCAGTTACAGGGGCGTAGGTCAGCCCCAGCATTTT.

This sequence joins TRBV18 and TRBJ2-7; D remains ambiguous. Trimming cost V 5 bases and J 6 bases, with 14 bases left between them. Germline V gives CDR1 KGHSH, CDR2 LQKENI. The CDR3 is 13 residues long. The CDR3 here is CASSSLVTSEQYF. In nucleotides, the CDR3 is TGTGCCAGCTCAAGCCTAGTAACCTCCGAGCAGTACTTC.

The CDR3 DNA reads as TGTGCCAGCAGTCCCAGCTCGGGGGGTAGTGAAAAACTGTTTTTT. Protein sequence: CASSPSSGGSEKLFF. This rearrangement joins TRBV28 to TRBJ1-4; a weak D match, TRBD1 (5 bases). The CDR3 covers 15 residues. The germline V gene has CDR1 MDHEN and CDR2 SYDVKM. The V end lost 5 bases, the J end lost 7 bases, and 17 bases lay between the germline ends.

The rearrangement joins TRBV27 to TRBJ1-6; weak D call: TRBD1 (5 bases). The germline gives CDR1 MNHEY, CDR2 SMNVEV (reference sequence). The CDR3 length is 15 residues. Trimming shortened V by 3 bases and J by 9 bases, and 15 bases separated the two germline ends. The CDR3 region has the DNA TGTGCCAGCAGTTTTTCAGGGAAACCGGGTTCACCCCTCCACTTT. Translation gives CASSFSGKPGSPLHF.